The clone carrying this T cell receptor beta chain was seen only a few times. Its antigen remains unidentified. The data are from a study of CD8 T cells in ankylosing spondylitis. General study results and limits: Disease-linked clones, CD8+, were relatively rare in peripheral blood. Matched synovial fluid from ankylosing spondylitis patients was reported to be enriched for disease-linked clones. Typical of ankylosing spondylitis blood, it appeared, was a TCR beta motif of fewer than 10 highly homologous variants. In the blood and synovial fluid of reactive arthritis, some motif variants had been previously reported.

Making use of molecular barcodes, quantitative 5'-RACE generated TCR beta libraries. TCRdb processed the 5' RACE reads anew with MiXCR; each CDR3 protein has one entry. The data show about 390,000 distinct CDR3 sequences, around 20% seen once. This CDR3 has 13 amino acids. The germline V gene encodes CDR1 SEHNR and CDR2 FQNEAQ (reference sequence). V was trimmed by 5 bases and J by 7 bases, leaving 14 bases between them. The sample was blood, either unsorted or a sorted T cell fraction (not recorded which). This TCR was recovered from a male donor with ankylosing spondylitis. The chain has TRBV7-9 and TRBJ2-5, with D uncertain. The CDR3 DNA reads TGTGCCAGCAGCAATATTGGGTCCGGGACCCAGTACTTC. Translated, it gives CASSNIGSGTQYF. The whole variable domain, filled in from reference TRBV7-9 and TRBJ2-5, reads DTGVSQNPRHKITKRGQNVTFRCDPISEHNRLYWYRQTLGQGPEFLTYFQNEAQLEKSRLLSDRFSAERPKGSFSTLEIQRTEQGDSAMYLCASSNIGSGTQYFGPGTRLLVL.